This T cell receptor (beta chain) comes out of a study of T-cell reconstitution after alpha-beta-depleted transplantation in children. This clonotype was observed at least ten times. The TCRbeta library was prepared with unique molecular identifiers. TCRdb reanalysed the PCR reads using MiXCR and keeps one entry per CDR3 protein. The table lists about 510,000 distinct CDR3 sequences, 10% to 12% of them singletons. The V end was cut by 2 bases, the J end by 8 bases, with 13 bases between. The CDR3 sequence is 14 residues long. CDR1 SGHTA and CDR2 FQGNSA come from the germline V gene. The sample was PBMCs, mostly from graft donor cells, taken 180 days after TCRalphabeta/CD19-depleted stem cell transplant. J is TRBJ2-1 and V is TRBV7-2; a possible D gene is TRBD2 (5 bases). The sequence was collected from a female patient between 2 and 15 years old who had a stem cell transplant for aplastic anemia, so the T cells may come from the graft donor. The CDR3 is CASSLSRDLDEQFF. The DNA of the CDR3 is TGTGCCAGCAGCTTAAGTCGGGATTTGGATGAGCAGTTCTTC.